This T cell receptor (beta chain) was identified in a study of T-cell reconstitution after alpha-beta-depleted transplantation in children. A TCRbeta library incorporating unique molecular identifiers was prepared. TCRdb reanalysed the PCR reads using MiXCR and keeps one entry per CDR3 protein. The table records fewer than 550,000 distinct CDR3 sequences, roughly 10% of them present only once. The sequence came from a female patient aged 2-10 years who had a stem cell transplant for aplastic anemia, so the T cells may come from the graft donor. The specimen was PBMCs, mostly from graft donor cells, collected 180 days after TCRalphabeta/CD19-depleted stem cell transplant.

The DNA of the CDR3 is TGTGCCAGCAGCTTAGCGGAGGGGCTCCGGGACAGCTCCTACGAGCAGTACTTC. Protein product: CASSLAEGLRDSSYEQYF. The chain employs TRBV7-2 and TRBJ2-7, with D perhaps TRBD1 (7 bases). Germline values: CDR1 SGHTA, CDR2 FQGNSA. Trimming took off 0 bases at V and 0 bases at J, with 18 bases between the two ends. The CDR3 totals 18 residues. Using reference TRBV7-2 and TRBJ2-7 for the parts outside the CDR3, the full variable domain is GAGVSQSPSNKVTEKGKDVELRCDPISGHTALYWYRQSLGQGLEFLIYFQGNSAPDKSGLPSDRFSAERTGGSVSTLTIQRTQQEDSAVYLCASSLAEGLRDSSYEQYFGPGTRLTVT.